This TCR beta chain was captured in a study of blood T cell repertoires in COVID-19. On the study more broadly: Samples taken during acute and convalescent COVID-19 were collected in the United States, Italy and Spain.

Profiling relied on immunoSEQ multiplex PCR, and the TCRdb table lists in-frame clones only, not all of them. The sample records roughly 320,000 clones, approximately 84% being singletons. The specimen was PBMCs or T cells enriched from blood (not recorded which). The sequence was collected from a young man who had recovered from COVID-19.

The CDR3 bases are TGTGCCAGCAGCCAAGATCTTTCCCAGCCCCAGCATTTT. This translates into CASSQDLSQPQHF. The V gene is TRBV3-1 (or the pseudogene TRBV3-2), the J gene TRBJ1-5; D ambiguous. CDR1 is LGHDT and CDR2 is YNNKEL in the germline V gene (reference sequence). The CDR3 consists of 13 residues. V lost 0 bases to trimming and J lost 7 bases, with 7 bases between them.